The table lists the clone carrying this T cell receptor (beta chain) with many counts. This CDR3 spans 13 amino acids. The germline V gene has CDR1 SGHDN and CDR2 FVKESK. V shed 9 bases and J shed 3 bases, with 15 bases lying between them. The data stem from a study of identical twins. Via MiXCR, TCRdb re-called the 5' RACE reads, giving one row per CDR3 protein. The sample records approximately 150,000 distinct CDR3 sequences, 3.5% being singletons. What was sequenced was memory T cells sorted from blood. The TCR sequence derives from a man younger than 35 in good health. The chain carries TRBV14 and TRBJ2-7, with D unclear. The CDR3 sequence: CASHGVQIYEQYV. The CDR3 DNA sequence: TGTGCCAGTCATGGGGTACAAATCTACGAGCAGTACGTC.